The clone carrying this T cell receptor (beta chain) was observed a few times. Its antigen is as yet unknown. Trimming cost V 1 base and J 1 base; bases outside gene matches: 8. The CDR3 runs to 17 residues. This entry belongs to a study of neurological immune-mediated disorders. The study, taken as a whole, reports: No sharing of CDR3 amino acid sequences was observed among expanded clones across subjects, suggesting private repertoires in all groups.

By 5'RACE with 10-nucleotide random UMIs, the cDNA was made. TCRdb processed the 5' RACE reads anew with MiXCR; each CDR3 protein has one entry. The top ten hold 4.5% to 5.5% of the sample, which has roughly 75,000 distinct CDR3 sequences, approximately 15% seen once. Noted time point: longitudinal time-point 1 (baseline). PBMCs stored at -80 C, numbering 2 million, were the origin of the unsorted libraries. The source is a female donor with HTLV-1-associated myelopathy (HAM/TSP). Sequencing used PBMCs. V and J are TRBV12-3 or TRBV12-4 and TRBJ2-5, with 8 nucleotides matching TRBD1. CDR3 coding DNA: TGTGCCAGCAGTTTAGGAGCCAGGGGGCTTGGCCAAGAGACCCAGTACTTC. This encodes CASSLGARGLGQETQYF.